Listed below are T cell receptor beta chains from one sample, sequenced in a study of CD8+CD57+ T cells in acquired aplastic anemia. TCRdb used MiXCR to reprocess the reads, holding one entry per CDR3 protein. The profile shows about 180,000 distinct CDR3 sequences, around 63% of them singletons. Input material: sorted CD4+, CD8+, or CD8+CD57+ T cells (not recorded which) from PBMCs. These receptors all stem from a human donor with aplastic anemia. CDR3s include the opening cysteine and the closing phenylalanine or tryptophan. The order of the fields is clone size, V gene, J gene, CDR3 protein. Clone size is stated in some rows and not others, as once, few, many or a class when expanded.

>once|TRBV5-1|TRBJ2-2
CASSPLGTGGAAGELFF
>.|TRBV25-1|TRBJ1-1
CASRGGLIPEAFF
>.|TRBV29-1|TRBJ2-1
CSVTFGDEQFF
>.|TRBV29-1|TRBJ1-1
CSVGGRGVSYTEAFF
>.|TRBV3-1|TRBJ2-1
CASSQPPADSYNEQFF
>few|TRBV7-2|TRBJ2-7
CASKLAWGSGSGAYEQYF
>.|TRBV2|TRBJ1-2
CASSDRGKYGYTF
>.|TRBV5-1|TRBJ2-1
CASSLSAGVNNEQFF
>.|TRBV5-1|TRBJ1-2
CASSLIGGEGSGYTF
>few|TRBV7-6|TRBJ2-1
CASSDGTGPYNEQFF
>few|TRBV20-1|TRBJ1-2
CSARTGNYGYTF
>many|TRBV6-1|TRBJ2-5
CASSEGRELETQYF
>many|TRBV4-1|TRBJ2-7
CASSHRQQSSYEQYF
>.|TRBV9|TRBJ1-1
CACSVGASNTEAFF
>many|TRBV13|TRBJ1-1
CASTIFDRMGGDEAFF